The T cell receptor (beta chain) under discussion was sequenced for a study of T-cell reconstitution after alpha-beta-depleted transplantation in children. From germline, CDR1 is SEHNR and CDR2 FQNEAQ (reference sequence). Trimming at V came to 5 bases and at J to 2 bases, leaving 13 bases not matched to a gene. This CDR3 is 17 amino acids long. A TCRbeta library incorporating unique molecular identifiers was prepared. MiXCR, applied by TCRdb to the PCR reads, yields one record per CDR3 protein. Of roughly 500,000 distinct CDR3 sequences in the sample, 15% to 20% are singletons; the top ten hold over 3%. This clonotype was counted a few times.

The rearrangement joins TRBV7-9 to TRBJ2-3, with 7 bases identical to TRBD1. The origin of this receptor is a human donor who donated a stem cell graft to a child with acute lymphoblastic leukemia. The source material was PBMCs from the stem cell graft donor, sampled from the stem cell graft. CDR3 loop: CASSPRPGTEHTDTQYF. DNA for the CDR3: TGTGCCAGCAGCCCCCGGCCCGGGACAGAGCACACAGATACGCAGTATTTT.